This entry describes one T cell receptor (beta chain). The antigen remains unidentified. The entry originates in a study of cytomegalovirus exposure and HLA in healthy donors. Study findings and constraints: Most TCR beta V segments were productive about 87% or about 30% of the time in an earlier analysis.

It was with 60 Vbeta and 13 Jbeta primers that the PCR ran. TCRdb's copy holds only in-frame clones and misses some; the assay was immunoSEQ multiplex PCR. The table has some 140,000 clones, approximately 69% seen once. With 5 bases removed from V and 2 bases from J, the gap between germline ends came to 3 bases. The germline V gene encodes CDR1 LNHDA and CDR2 SQIVND (reference sequence). The CDR3 length is 11 residues. The sequence was collected from a man younger than 45 in good health and CMV-seronegative. The chain links TRBV19 to TRBJ2-5; D unresolved. Sequencing was done on a sample of PBMCs. The CDR3 loop reads CASSQQETQYF. Written as DNA, the CDR3 is TGTGCCAGTAGTCAGCAAGAGACCCAGTACTTC.